The 7 T cell receptor beta chains below were found in one sample sequenced in a study of graft-versus-host responses after intestinal transplantation. Produced via immunoSEQ multiplex PCR; TCRdb's table is partial and in-frame only. The sample lists 12,000 to 15,000 clones; 33% were seen once. The sample here was alloreactive CD4+ T cells from a mixed lymphocyte reaction culture, taken before intestinal transplant. This sample's subset: CFSE-low proliferating T cells sorted from roughly six-day pre-transplant mixed lymphocyte reaction (GvH or HvG direction). Every receptor here comes from a human patient who received an intestinal transplant.

This clone was observed a handful of times. One end of the junction does not line up with germline, which may come from a read error. This rearrangement joins TRBV10-2 to TRBJ1-2; 8 positions match TRBD1. This CDR3 has 13 amino acids. Germline V gene sequence: CDR1 WSHSY, CDR2 SAAADI. CDR3 in amino acids: CATTLGQEGGYTF. Written as DNA, the CDR3 is TGTGCCACCACCCTGGGACAGGAGGGAGGCTACACCTTC.

The sample holds a few counts of this clone. The chain links TRBV21-1 to TRBJ1-3; the table assigns TRBD1, which was not confirmed against the DNA. TRBV21-1 is annotated as a pseudogene. This CDR3 has 15 amino acids. The CDR3 coding sequence is TGTGCCAGCAGCCGCACAGGGGGCTCTGGAAACACCATATATTTT. This gives the protein CASSRTGGSGNTIYF.

This chain connects TRBV7-7 to TRBJ2-5; 8 bases agree with TRBD2. Germline lookup yields CDR1 SSHAT and CDR2 FNYEAQ (reference sequence). CDR3 size: 15 residues. Germline trimming cut 5 bases from V and 4 bases from J; bases unmatched to any gene: 9. CDR3 nucleotides: TGTGCCAGCAGCAGTCAAGCGGGAGTATCAGAGACCCAGTACTTC. This translates into CASSSQAGVSETQYF. The whole variable domain, filled in from reference TRBV7-7 and TRBJ2-5, reads GAGVSQSPRYKVTKRGQDVTLRCDPISSHATLYWYQQALGQGPEFLTYFNYEAQPDKSGLPSDRFSAERPEGSISTLTIQRTEQRDSAMYRCASSSQAGVSETQYFGPGTRLLVL.

There are a few counts of this clone. This sequence joins TRBV4-1 and TRBJ2-1; 12 bases are a match to TRBD2. The germline V gene has CDR1 MGHRA and CDR2 YSYEKL. The junction had 14 bases not matched to a gene; V was cut back by 4 bases and J by 7 bases. The CDR3 spans 18 residues. In nucleotides, the CDR3 is TGCGCCAGCAGCCCCTGGGCTTCTAGCGGGAGGGCCGGGAATGAGCAGTTCTTC. This encodes CASSPWASSGRAGNEQFF.

This clone came up once. The chain recombines TRBV5-1 with TRBJ2-3, with 8 bases lining up with TRBD2. Per the germline V gene, CDR1 is SGHRS and CDR2 is YFSETQ. The ends lost 6 bases at V and 2 bases at J; junction bases unmatched: 8. This CDR3 spans 15 amino acids. The CDR3, as DNA: TGCGCCAGCACCCAATTAGCGGGGCCCACAGATACGCAGTATTTT. It translates to CASTQLAGPTDTQYF.

J is TRBJ2-5 and V is TRBV28; the D is unclear. Deletions cut 2 bases from V and 7 bases from J, with 5 bases between. Germline loops: CDR1 MDHEN, CDR2 SYDVKM. This CDR3 is built from 11 residues. As DNA, the CDR3 is TGTGCCAGCAGTTTAGTCGGGACCCAGTACTTC. This translates into CASSLVGTQYF.

This clone was seen more than once but under ten times. The rearrangement links TRBV6-1 to TRBJ2-7; 8 bases map to TRBD2. This CDR3 spans 16 amino acids. Germline assignment: CDR1 MNHNS and CDR2 SASEGT. Trimming removed 2 bases from V and 1 base from J; junction bases left unmatched: 7. The CDR3, as DNA: TGTGCCAGCAGTGAACCCAGCGGGAGAAGTTCCTACGAGCAGTACTTC. It codes for CASSEPSGRSSYEQYF.